This passage covers 6 T cell receptor beta chains from one sample sequenced in a study of metastatic and nonmetastatic thyroid tumors. Every patient was untreated before thyroid surgery. TCRdb used MiXCR to call clones anew from the PCR reads. This sample carries around 15,000 clones, around 28% of them seen once, and the ten largest clones take around half. What was sequenced was tumor tissue. These receptor sequences come from a male donor with papillary thyroid cancer or a benign thyroid nodule (not recorded which). Some clones in this sample may be carry-over from other donors' samples.

This rearrangement joins TRBV18 to TRBJ2-1, with 12 bases that match TRBD1. The trim removed 3 bases at V and 10 bases at J, leaving 4 bases unmatched. The CDR3 is 14 amino acids. Germline V gives CDR1 KGHSH, CDR2 LQKENI. The CDR3 is CASSPGQGALEQFF. CDR3 coding DNA: TGTGCCAGCTCACCGGGACAGGGGGCTCTGGAGCAGTTCTTC.

This clone was counted ten times or more. V is TRBV7-9 and J is TRBJ2-6; D gene ambiguous. Trimming took 8 bases from V and 0 from J, leaving 5 bases between them. The germline CDR1 and CDR2 sequences are SEHNR and FQNEAQ (reference sequence). The CDR3 spans 13 residues. As DNA, the CDR3 is TGTGCCAGCCGCCACTCTGGGGCCAACGTCCTGACTTTC. It translates to CASRHSGANVLTF.

This clone was observed a handful of times. V is TRBV6-6 and J is TRBJ2-7; unclear D gene. Trimming took off 0 bases at V and 2 bases at J, with 11 bases between the two ends. This CDR3 is built from 15 residues. Germline values: CDR1 MNHNY, CDR2 SVGAGI (reference sequence). This CDR3 is CASSYSTSLPYEQYF. CDR3 DNA: TGTGCCAGCAGTTACTCGACCTCATTACCCTACGAGCAGTACTTC.

This clone was counted ten times or more. The chain couples TRBV6-1 to TRBJ1-5; TRBD1 aligns across 7 bases. Per germline, CDR1 MNHNS and CDR2 SASEGT. V lost 1 base, J lost 4 bases, and 10 bases stayed unmatched. CDR3 size: 17 residues. The CDR3 region has the DNA TGTGCCAGCAGTGAAGACGCAGGGGGTATGGGTAATCAGCCCCAGCATTTT. Amino acid sequence: CASSEDAGGMGNQPQHF.

The chain links TRBV20-1 to TRBJ2-3; possibly TRBD1 or TRBD2 for D (7 bases each). This CDR3 has 15 amino acids. With 5 bases removed from V and 3 bases from J, the gap between germline ends came to 18 bases. The V gene's germline CDR1 is DFQATT and CDR2 SNEGSKA (reference sequence). CDR3 sequence: CSAQHPGGVTDTQYF. In DNA, the CDR3 is TGCAGTGCTCAACATCCAGGGGGGGTTACAGATACGCAGTATTTT.

This clone came up once. The CDR3 does not close with the conserved phenylalanine or tryptophan, likely indicating a read error. This chain uses TRBV6-6 with TRBJ1-2; 8 positions match TRBD1. The CDR3 loop spans 15 amino acids. Germline CDR1 and CDR2: MNHNY and SVGAGI (reference sequence). The CDR3 spells CARSYSPGGAGGYTY. The CDR3 coding sequence is TGTGCCAGGAGTTACTCTCCAGGGGGCGCGGGAGGCTACACCTAC.